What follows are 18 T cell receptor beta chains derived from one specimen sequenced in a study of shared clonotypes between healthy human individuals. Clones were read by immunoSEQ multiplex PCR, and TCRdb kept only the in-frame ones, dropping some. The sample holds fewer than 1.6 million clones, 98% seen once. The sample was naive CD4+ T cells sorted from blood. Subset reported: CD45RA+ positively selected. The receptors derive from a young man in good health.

CDR3 nucleotides: TGCACCAGCAGCCAAAGCGGGAGCGGCTACGAGCAGTACTTC. It yields the protein CTSSQSGSGYEQYF. The chain is built from TRBV1 and TRBJ2-7; the table gives TRBD2 as D, unverified against the DNA. TRBV1 is reported as a pseudogene. CDR3 size: 14 residues.

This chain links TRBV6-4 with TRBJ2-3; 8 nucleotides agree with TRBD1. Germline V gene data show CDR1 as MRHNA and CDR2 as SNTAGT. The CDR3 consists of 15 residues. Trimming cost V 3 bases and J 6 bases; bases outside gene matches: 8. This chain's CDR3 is CASSETGAHWDTQYF. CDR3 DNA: TGTGCCAGCAGTGAGACAGGGGCTCATTGGGATACGCAGTATTTT.

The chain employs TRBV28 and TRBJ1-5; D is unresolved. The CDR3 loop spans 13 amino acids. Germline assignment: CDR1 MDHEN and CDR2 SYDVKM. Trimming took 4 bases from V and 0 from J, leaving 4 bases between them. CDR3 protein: CASSSHSNQPQHF. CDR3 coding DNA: TGTGCCAGCAGTTCCCATAGCAATCAGCCCCAGCATTTT. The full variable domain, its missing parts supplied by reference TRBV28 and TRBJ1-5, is DVKVTQSSRYLVKRTGEKVFLECVQDMDHENMFWYRQDPGLGLRLIYFSYDVKMKEKGDIPEGYSVSREKKERFSLILESASTNQTSMYLCASSSHSNQPQHFGDGTRLSIL.

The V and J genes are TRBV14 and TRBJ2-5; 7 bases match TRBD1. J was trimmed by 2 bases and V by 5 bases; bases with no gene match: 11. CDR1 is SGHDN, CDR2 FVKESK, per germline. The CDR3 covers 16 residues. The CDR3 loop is CASSKGRQGLQETQYF. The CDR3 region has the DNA TGTGCCAGCAGCAAAGGGCGACAGGGCCTACAAGAGACCCAGTACTTC.

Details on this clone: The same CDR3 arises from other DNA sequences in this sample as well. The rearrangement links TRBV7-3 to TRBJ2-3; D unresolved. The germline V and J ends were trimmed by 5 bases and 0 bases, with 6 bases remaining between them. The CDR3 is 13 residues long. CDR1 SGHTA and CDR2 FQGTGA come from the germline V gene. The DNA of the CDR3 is TGTGCCAGCAGCCCCGTCAGCACAGATACGCAGTATTTT. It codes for CASSPVSTDTQYF.

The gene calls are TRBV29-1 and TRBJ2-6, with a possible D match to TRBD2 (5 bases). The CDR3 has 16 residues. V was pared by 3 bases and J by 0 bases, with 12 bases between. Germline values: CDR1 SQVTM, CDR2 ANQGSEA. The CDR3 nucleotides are TGCAGCGTTGACCTAGGAGGAAACTCTGGGGCCAACGTCCTGACTTTC. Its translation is CSVDLGGNSGANVLTF. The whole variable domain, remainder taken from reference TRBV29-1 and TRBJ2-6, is SAVISQKPSRDICQRGTSLTIQCQVDSQVTMMFWYRQQPGQSLTLIATANQGSEATYESGFVIDKFPISRPNLTFSTLTVSNMSPEDSSIYLCSVDLGGNSGANVLTFGAGSRLTVL.

The CDR3 protein is CASSYPPGRDDGYTF. As DNA, the CDR3 is TGTGCCAGCAGTTACCCCCCAGGGCGGGACGATGGCTACACCTTC. The chain recombines TRBV6-6 with TRBJ1-2; weak D call: TRBD1 (5 bases). The V gene lost 2 bases and the J gene lost 6 bases, with 16 bases spanning the gap. The CDR3 runs to 15 residues. The germline gives CDR1 MNHNY, CDR2 SVGAGI (reference sequence).

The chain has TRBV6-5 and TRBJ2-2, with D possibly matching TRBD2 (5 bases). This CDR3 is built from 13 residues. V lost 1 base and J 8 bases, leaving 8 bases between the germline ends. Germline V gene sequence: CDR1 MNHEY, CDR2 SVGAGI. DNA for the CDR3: TGTGCCAGCAGTTACTTGGGAGTTGGGGAGCTGTTTTTT. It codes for CASSYLGVGELFF.

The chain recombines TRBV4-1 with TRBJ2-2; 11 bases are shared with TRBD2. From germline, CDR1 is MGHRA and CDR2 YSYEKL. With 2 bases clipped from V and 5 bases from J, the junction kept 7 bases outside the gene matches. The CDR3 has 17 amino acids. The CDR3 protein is CASSQLRLAGTTGELFF. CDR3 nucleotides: TGCGCCAGCAGCCAATTAAGACTAGCGGGGACTACCGGGGAGCTGTTTTTT.

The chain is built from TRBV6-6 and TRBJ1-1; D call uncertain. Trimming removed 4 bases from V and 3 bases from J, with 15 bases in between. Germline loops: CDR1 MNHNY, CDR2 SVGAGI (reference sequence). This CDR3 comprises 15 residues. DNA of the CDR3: TGTGCCAGCAGTTTAGCGTTGACGGCTTACACTGAAGCTTTCTTT. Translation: CASSLALTAYTEAFF.

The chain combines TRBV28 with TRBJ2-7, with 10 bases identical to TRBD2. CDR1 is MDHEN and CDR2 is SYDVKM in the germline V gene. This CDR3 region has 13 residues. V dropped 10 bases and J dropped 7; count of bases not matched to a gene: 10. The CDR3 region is CATRTSGLEEQYF. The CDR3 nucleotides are TGTGCCACCAGGACTAGCGGTTTGGAGGAGCAGTACTTC.

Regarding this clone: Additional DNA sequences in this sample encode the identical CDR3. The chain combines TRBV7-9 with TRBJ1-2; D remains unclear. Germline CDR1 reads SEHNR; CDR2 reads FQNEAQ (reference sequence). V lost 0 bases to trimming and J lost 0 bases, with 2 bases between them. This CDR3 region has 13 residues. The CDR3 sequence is CASSLAANYGYTF. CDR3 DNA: TGTGCCAGCAGCTTAGCCGCTAACTATGGCTACACCTTC.

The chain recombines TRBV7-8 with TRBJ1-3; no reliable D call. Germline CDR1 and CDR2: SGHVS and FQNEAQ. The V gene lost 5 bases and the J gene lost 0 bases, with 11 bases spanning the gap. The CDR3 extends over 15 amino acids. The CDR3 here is CASSPRRVSGNTIYF. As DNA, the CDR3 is TGTGCCAGCAGCCCGAGGAGGGTCTCTGGAAACACCATATATTTT.

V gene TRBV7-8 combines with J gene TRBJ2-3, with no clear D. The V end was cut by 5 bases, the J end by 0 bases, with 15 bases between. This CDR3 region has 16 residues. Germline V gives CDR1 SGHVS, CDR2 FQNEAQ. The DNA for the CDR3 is TGTGCCAGCAGCCCCTATGGAGCTAGAAGCACAGATACGCAGTATTTT. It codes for CASSPYGARSTDTQYF.

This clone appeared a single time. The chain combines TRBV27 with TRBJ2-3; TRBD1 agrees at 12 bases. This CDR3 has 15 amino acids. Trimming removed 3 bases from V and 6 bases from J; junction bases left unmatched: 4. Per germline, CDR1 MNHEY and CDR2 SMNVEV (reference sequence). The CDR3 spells CASSFGDRGRDTQYF. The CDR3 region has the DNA TGTGCCAGCAGTTTCGGGGACAGGGGGCGGGATACGCAGTATTTT.

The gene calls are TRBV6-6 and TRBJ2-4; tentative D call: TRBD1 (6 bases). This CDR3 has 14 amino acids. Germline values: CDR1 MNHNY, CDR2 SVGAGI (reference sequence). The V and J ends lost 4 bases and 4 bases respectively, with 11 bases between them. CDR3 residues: CASSFARGKNIQYF. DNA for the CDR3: TGTGCCAGCAGTTTCGCGAGGGGGAAAAACATTCAGTACTTC.

CDR3 in DNA: TGTGCCAGCGCTCGGCGGCTAGCGGACTACGAGCAGTACTTC. Translated: CASARRLADYEQYF. This rearrangement joins TRBV2 to TRBJ2-7, with 7 bases that match TRBD2. The CDR3 is 14 residues long. V lost 8 bases to trimming and J lost 3 bases; unmatched junction nucleotides: 10. The V gene's germline CDR1 is SNHLY and CDR2 FYNNEI.

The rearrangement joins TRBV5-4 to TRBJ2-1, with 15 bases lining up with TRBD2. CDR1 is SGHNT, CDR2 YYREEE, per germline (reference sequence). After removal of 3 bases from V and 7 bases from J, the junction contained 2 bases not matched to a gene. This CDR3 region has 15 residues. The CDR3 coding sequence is TGTGCCAGCAGCTACGGACTAGCGGGAGGGAATGAGCAGTTCTTC. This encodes CASSYGLAGGNEQFF.